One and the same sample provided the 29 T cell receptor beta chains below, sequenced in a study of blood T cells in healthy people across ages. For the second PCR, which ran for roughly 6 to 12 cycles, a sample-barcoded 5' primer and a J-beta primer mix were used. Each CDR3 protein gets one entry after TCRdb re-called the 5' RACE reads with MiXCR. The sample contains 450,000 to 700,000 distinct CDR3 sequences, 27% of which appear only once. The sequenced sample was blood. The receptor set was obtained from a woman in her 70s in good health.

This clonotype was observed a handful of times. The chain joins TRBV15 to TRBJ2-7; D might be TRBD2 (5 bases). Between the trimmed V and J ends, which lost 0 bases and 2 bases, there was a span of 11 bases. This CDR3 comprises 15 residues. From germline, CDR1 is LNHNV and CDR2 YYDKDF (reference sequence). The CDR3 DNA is TGTGCCACCAGCAGAGATCAGGCGCGGGCCTACGAGCAGTACTTC. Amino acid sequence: CATSRDQARAYEQYF.

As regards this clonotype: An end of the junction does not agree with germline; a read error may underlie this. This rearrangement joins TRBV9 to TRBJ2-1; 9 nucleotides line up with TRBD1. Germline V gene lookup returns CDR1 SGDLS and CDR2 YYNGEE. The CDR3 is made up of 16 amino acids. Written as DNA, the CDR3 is TGTGCCAGCAGCGTAACAGGGGGCACTTCCTACAATGGGCAGTTCTTC. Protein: CASSVTGGTSYNGQFF.

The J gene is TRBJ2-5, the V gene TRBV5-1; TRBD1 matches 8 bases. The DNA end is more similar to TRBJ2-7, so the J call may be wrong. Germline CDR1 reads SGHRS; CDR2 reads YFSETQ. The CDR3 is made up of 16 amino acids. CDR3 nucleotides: TGCGCCAGCAGCTTGGCGACAGGGGAAACGAGGTACGAGCAGTACTTC. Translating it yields CASSLATGETRYEQYF.

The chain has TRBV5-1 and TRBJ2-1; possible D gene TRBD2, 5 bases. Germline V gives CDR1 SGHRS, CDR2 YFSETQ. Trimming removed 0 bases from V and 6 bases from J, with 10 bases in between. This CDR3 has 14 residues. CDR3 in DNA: TGCGCCAGCAGCTTGGGGGAGAAGGCCAATGAGCAGTTCTTC. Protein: CASSLGEKANEQFF.

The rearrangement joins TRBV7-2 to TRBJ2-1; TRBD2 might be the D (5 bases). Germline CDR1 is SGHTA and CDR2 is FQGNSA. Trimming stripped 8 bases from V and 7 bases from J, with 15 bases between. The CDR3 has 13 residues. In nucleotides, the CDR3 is TGTGCCAGCGGCGACCGGGGTATGAATGAGCAGTTCTTC. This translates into CASGDRGMNEQFF.

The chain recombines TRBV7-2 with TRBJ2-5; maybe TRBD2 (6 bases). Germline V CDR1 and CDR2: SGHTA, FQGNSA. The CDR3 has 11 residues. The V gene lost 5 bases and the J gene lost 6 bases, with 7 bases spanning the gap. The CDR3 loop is CASSGGKTQYF. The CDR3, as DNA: TGTGCCAGCAGCGGGGGGAAGACCCAGTACTTC.

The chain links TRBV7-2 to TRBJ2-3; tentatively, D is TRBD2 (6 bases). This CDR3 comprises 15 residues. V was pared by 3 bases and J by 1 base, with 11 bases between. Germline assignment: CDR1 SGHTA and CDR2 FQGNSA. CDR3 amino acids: CASSFGGTRTDTQYF. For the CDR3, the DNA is TGTGCCAGCAGCTTCGGCGGGACCCGCACAGATACGCAGTATTTT. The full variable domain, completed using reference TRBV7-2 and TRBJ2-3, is GAGVSQSPSNKVTEKGKDVELRCDPISGHTALYWYRQSLGQGLEFLIYFQGNSAPDKSGLPSDRFSAERTGGSVSTLTIQRTQQEDSAVYLCASSFGGTRTDTQYFGPGTRLTVL.

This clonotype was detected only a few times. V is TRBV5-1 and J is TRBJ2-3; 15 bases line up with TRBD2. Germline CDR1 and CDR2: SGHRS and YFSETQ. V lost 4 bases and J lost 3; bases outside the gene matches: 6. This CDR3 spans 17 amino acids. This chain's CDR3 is CASSTGTSGGMTDTQYF. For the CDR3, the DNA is TGCGCCAGCAGCACCGGGACTAGCGGGGGGATGACAGATACGCAGTATTTT.

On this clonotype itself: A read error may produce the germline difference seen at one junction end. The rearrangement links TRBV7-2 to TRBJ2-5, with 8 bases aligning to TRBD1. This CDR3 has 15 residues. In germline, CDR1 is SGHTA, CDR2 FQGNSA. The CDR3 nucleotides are TGTGTCAGCAGCTTAGCAGGGGGCTATCGAGAGACCCAGTACTTC. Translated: CVSSLAGGYRETQYF. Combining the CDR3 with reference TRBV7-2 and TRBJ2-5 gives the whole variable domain GAGVSQSPSNKVTEKGKDVELRCDPISGHTALYWYRQSLGQGLEFLIYFQGNSAPDKSGLPSDRFSAERTGGSVSTLTIQRTQQEDSAVYLCVSSLAGGYRETQYFGPGTRLLVL.

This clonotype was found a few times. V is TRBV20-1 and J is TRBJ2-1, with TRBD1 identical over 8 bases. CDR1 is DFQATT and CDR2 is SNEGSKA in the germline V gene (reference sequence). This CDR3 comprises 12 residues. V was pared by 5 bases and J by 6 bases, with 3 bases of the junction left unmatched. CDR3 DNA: TGCAGTGCTGCGGACAGGGTCAATGAGCAGTTCTTC. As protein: CSAADRVNEQFF.

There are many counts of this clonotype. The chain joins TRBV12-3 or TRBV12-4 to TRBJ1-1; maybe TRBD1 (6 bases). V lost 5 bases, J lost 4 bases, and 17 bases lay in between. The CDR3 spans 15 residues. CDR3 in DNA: TGTGCCAGCAGTCAAGGGGGGGGAAGGGTCACTGAAGCTTTCTTT. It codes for CASSQGGGRVTEAFF.

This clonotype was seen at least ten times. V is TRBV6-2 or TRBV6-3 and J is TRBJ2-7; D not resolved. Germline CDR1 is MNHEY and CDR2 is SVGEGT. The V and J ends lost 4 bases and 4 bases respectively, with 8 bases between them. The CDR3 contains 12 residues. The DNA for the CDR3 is TGTGCCAGCAGTTTGCAGGCTTACGAGCAGTACTTC. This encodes CASSLQAYEQYF.

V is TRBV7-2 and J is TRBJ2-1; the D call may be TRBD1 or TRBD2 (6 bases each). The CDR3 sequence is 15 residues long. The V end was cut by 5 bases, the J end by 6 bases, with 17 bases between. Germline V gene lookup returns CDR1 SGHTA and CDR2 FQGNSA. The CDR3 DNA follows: TGTGCCAGCAGCCCCCAAGGGGGGCGAGGCAATGAGCAGTTCTTC. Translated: CASSPQGGRGNEQFF.

DNA for the CDR3: TGCAGCTTGCTGGACAGCGTTGCGACTAATGAAAAACTGTTTTTT. It codes for CSLLDSVATNEKLFF. The genes are TRBV20-1 and TRBJ1-4, with a tentative D call TRBD1 (6 bases). CDR1 DFQATT and CDR2 SNEGSKA come from the germline V gene (reference sequence). This CDR3 comprises 15 residues.

The DNA of the CDR3 is TGCGCCAGCAGCCCCTTAGGGTGGGGAAGTGGGGCCAACGTCCTGACTTTC. It specifies CASSPLGWGSGANVLTF. The chain carries TRBV5-1 and TRBJ2-6; D uncertain. The CDR3 covers 17 residues. V lost 4 bases to trimming and J lost 3 bases, with 17 bases between them. Germline V gives CDR1 SGHRS, CDR2 YFSETQ.

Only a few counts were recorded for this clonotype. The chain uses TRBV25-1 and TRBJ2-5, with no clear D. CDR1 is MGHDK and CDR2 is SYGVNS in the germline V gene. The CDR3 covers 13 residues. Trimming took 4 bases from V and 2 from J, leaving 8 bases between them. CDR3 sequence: CASSVTDQETQYF. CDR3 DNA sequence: TGTGCCAGCAGTGTGACGGATCAAGAGACCCAGTACTTC.

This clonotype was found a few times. In DNA, the CDR3 is TGCAGCGTTGAGGCCGGGTCCTACGAGCAGTACTTC. Its protein is CSVEAGSYEQYF. The chain has TRBV29-1 and TRBJ2-7, with D unresolved. The CDR3 length is 12 residues. Trimming removed 3 bases from V and 1 base from J, with 7 bases in between. Germline CDR1 reads SQVTM; CDR2 reads ANQGSEA.

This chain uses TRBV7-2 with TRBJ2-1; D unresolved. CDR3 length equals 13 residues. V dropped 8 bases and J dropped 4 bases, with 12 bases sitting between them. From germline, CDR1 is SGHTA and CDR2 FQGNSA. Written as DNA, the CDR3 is TGTGCCAGCCGGTACGGCGTATACAATGAGCAGTTCTTC. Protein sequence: CASRYGVYNEQFF.

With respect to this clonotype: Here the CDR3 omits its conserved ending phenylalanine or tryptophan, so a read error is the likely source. CDR3 nucleotides: TGTGCCAGCAGCCCGAGCGAGGTGGTGAACACTGAAGCTTTCCTT. As protein: CASSPSEVVNTEAFL. This sequence joins TRBV7-6 and TRBJ1-1; D is ambiguous. This CDR3 has 15 residues. The V end lost 5 bases, the J end lost 0 bases, and 13 bases lay between the germline ends. CDR1 is SGHVS and CDR2 is FNYEAQ in the germline V gene.

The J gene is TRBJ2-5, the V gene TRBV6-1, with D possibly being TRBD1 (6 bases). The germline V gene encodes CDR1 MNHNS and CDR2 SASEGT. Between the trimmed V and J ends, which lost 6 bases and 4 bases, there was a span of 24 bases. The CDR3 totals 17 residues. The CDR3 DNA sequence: TGTGCCAGCAGCTCCGCGTACGTATCAGGGGAGAGAGAGACCCAGTACTTC. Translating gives CASSSAYVSGERETQYF.

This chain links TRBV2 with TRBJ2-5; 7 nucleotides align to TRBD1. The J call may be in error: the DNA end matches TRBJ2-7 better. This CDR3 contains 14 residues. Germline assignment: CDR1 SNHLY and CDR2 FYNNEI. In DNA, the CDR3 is TGTGCCAACAAAAACCGGGACAGTTTGTCCGAGCAGTACTTC. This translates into CANKNRDSLSEQYF.

For the CDR3, the DNA is TGTGCCAGCAGTGGAACTAGCGGATACACAGATACGCAGTATTTT. Translated, it gives CASSGTSGYTDTQYF. This sequence joins TRBV7-2 and TRBJ2-3, with 8 bases aligning to TRBD2. The CDR3 extends over 15 amino acids. CDR1 SGHTA and CDR2 FQGNSA come from the germline V gene. Germline trimming cut 6 bases from V and 2 bases from J; bases unmatched to any gene: 7.

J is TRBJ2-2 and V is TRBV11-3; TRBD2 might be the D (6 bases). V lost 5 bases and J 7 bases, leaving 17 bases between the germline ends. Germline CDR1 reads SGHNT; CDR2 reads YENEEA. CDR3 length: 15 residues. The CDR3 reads CASSRSGGEGGELFF. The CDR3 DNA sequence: TGTGCCAGCAGCCGCAGCGGAGGGGAAGGCGGGGAGCTGTTTTTT.

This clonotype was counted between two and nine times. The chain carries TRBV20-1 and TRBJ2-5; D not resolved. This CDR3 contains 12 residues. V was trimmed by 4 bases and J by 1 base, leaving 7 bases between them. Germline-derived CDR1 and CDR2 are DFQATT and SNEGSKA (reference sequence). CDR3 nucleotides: TGCAGTGCTACCGGGTCCCAAGAGACCCAGTACTTC. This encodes CSATGSQETQYF.

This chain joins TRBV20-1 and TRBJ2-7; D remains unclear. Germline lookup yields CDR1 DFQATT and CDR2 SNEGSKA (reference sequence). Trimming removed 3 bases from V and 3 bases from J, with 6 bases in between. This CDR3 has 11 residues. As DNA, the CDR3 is TGCAGTGCTAGGTTTGGCTACGAGCAGTACTTC. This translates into CSARFGYEQYF.

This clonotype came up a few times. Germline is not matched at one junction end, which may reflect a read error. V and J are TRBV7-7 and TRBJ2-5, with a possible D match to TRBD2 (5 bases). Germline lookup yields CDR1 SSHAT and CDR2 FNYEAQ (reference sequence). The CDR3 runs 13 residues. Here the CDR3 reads CASSPGSNGVRYF. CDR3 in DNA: TGTGCTAGCAGCCCGGGTTCTAACGGGGTTCGGTACTTC.

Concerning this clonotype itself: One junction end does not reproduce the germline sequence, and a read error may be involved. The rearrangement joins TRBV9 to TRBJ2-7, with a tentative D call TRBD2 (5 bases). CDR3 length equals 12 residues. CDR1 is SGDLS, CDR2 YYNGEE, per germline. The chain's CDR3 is CAGSGTSYEQYF. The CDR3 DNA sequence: TGTGCCGGCAGCGGAACCTCCTACGAGCAGTACTTC. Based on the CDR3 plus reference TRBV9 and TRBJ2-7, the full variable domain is DSGVTQTPKHLITATGQRVTLRCSPRSGDLSVYWYQQSLDQGLQFLIQYYNGEERAKGNILERFSAQQFPDLHSELNLSSLELGDSALYFCAGSGTSYEQYFGPGTRLTVT.

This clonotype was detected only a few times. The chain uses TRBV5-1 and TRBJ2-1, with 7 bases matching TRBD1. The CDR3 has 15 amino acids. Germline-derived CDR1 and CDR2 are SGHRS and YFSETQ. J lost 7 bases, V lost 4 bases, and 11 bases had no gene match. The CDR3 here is CASSTGVASGNEQFF. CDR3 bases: TGCGCCAGCAGCACAGGGGTCGCCTCCGGGAATGAGCAGTTCTTC.

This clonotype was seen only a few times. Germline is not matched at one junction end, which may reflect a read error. The CDR3 here is CATSESNYGYTF. The CDR3, as DNA: TGTGCCACCAGTGAGTCCAACTACGGCTACACCTTC. The chain recombines TRBV24-1 with TRBJ1-2, with no clear D. The germline gives CDR1 KGHDR, CDR2 SFDVKD. The CDR3 covers 12 residues.